This TCR beta chain was sequenced in a study of cytomegalovirus exposure and HLA in healthy donors. Study overall: There were 100 million to 130 million unique TCR beta sequences, drawn from 150 million to 200 million T cells, in an earlier analysis. Study outcomes and limitations: Among TCR beta chains, those listed as cytomegalovirus-associated numbered some 160.

Germline V gene lookup returns CDR1 SGHAT and CDR2 FQNNGV. This CDR3 region has 17 residues. The trim removed 1 base at V and 1 base at J, leaving 7 bases unmatched. Primers: 60 Vbeta forward and 13 Jbeta reverse. Measured with immunoSEQ multiplex PCR; TCRdb has only the in-frame clones, and not every one. The sample lists about 95,000 clones, over 70% occurring once. To note about this clone: Antigen specificity is unknown.

This sequence was found in a middle-aged woman in good health and CMV-seronegative. Input material: PBMCs. The chain joins TRBV11-2 to TRBJ2-5; 9 nucleotides match TRBD1. The CDR3 coding sequence is TGTGCCAGCAGCTTAGGTCTAGCGACAGGGGGCCAAGAGACCCAGTACTTC. It yields the protein CASSLGLATGGQETQYF.